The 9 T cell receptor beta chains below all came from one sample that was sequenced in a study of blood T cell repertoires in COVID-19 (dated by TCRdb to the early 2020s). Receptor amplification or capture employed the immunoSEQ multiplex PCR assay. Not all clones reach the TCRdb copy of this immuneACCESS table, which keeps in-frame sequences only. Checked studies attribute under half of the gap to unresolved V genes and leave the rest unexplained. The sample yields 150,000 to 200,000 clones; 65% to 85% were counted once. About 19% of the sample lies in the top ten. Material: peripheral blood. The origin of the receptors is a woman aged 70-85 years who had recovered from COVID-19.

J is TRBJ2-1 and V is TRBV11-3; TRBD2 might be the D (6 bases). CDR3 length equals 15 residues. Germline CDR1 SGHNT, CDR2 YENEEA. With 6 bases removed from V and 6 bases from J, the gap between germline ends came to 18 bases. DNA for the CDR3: TGTGCCAGCAGTGGCCGGGACCGCGGGGTCAATGAGCAGTTCTTC. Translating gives CASSGRDRGVNEQFF.

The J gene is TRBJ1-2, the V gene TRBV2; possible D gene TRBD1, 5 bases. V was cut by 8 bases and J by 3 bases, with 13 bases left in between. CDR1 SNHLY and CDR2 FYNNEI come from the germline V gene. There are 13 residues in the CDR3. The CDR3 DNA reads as TGTGCCAGCGGACCCCAACAGGACTATGGCTACACCTTC. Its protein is CASGPQQDYGYTF. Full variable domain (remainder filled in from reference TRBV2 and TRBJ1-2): EPEVTQTPSHQVTQMGQEVILRCVPISNHLYFYWYRQILGQKVEFLVSFYNNEISEKSEIFDDQFSVERPDGSNFTLKIRSTKLEDSAMYFCASGPQQDYGYTFGSGTRLTVV.

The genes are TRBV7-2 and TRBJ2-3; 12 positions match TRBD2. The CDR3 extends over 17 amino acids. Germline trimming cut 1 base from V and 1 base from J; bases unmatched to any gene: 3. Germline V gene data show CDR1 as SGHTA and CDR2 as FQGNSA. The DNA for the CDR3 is TGTGCCAGCAGCTTAGGTCTAGCGGGGGGGCGCACAGATACGCAGTATTTT. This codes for CASSLGLAGGRTDTQYF.

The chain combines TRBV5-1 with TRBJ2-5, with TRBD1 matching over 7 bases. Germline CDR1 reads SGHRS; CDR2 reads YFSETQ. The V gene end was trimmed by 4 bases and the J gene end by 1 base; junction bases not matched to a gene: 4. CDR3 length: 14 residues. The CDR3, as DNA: TGCGCCAGCAGCGCCGACAGGGCCCAAGAGACCCAGTACTTC. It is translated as CASSADRAQETQYF. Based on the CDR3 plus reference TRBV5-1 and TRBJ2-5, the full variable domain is KAGVTQTPRYLIKTRGQQVTLSCSPISGHRSVSWYQQTPGQGLQFLFEYFSETQRNKGNFPGRFSGRQFSNSRSEMNVSTLELGDSALYLCASSADRAQETQYFGPGTRLLVL.

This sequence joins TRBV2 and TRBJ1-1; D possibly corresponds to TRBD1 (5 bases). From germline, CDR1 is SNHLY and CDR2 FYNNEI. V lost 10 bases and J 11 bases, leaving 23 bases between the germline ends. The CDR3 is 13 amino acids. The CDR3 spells CATRGEFGGEAFF. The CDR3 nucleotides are TGTGCCACCCGCGGGGAATTCGGGGGTGAGGCTTTCTTT. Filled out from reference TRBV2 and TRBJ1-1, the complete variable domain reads EPEVTQTPSHQVTQMGQEVILRCVPISNHLYFYWYRQILGQKVEFLVSFYNNEISEKSEIFDDQFSVERPDGSNFTLKIRSTKLEDSAMYFCATRGEFGGEAFFGQGTRLTVV.

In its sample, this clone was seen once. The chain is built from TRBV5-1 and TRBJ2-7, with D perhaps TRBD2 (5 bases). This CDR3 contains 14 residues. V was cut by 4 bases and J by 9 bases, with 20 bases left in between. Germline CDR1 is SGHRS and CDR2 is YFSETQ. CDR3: CASSPAPREVGQYF. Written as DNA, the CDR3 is TGCGCCAGCAGCCCCGCGCCACGGGAAGTGGGGCAGTACTTC.

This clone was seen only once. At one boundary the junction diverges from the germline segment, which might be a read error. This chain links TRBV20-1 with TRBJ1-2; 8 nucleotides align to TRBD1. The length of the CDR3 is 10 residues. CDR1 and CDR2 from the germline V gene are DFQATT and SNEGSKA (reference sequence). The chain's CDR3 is CSARGNRDRW. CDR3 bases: TGCAGTGCTAGAGGAAACCGGGACAGGTGG.

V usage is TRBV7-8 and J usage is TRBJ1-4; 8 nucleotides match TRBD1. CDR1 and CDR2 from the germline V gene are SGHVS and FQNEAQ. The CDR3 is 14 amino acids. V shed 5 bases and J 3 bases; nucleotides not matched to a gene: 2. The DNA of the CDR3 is TGTGCCAGCAGCGCGACAGGGGCTAATGAAAAACTGTTTTTT. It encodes CASSATGANEKLFF.

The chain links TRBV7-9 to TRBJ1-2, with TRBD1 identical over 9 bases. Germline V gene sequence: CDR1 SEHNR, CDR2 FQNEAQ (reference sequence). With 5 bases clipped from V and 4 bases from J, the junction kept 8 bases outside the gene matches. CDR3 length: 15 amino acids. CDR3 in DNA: TGTGCCAGCAGCCCGACAGGGGGACGGGGCTATGGCTACACCTTC. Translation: CASSPTGGRGYGYTF.